Listed below are T cell receptor beta chains from one sample, sequenced in a study of CD4 T cells in relation to SARS-CoV-2 and coronaviruses. Only in-frame clones appear in the TCRdb table, and some are missing; sequencing was by immunoSEQ multiplex PCR. The sample lists over 25,000 clones, roughly 78% occurring once. The antigens of these receptors remain unknown. Material: CD4+ T cells from PBMCs, cultured in vitro. The receptors were gathered from a human donor in good health. Both conserved end residues are part of each CDR3. The order of the fields is V gene, CDR3 protein.

V: TRBV7-8
CDR3: CASSSGALNEQFF

V: TRBV5-1
CDR3: CASSSGLAGQGGGELFF

V: TRBV10-3
CDR3: CAISGPSGGNTGELFF

V: TRBV6-6
CDR3: CASSYPPDSYEQYF

V: TRBV10-2
CDR3: CASSEQGRTEAFF

V: TRBV3-1/TRBV3-2
CDR3: CASSPQVGSYNEQFF

V: TRBV19
CDR3: CASSPQDRKGEKLFF

V: TRBV7-2
CDR3: CASSLVGRGADTQYF

V: TRBV11-2
CDR3: CASSLRTNTGELFF

V: TRBV6-5
CDR3: CASKWSTGGSGYTF

V: TRBV7-2
CDR3: CASSLVKGNTIYF

V: TRBV3-1/TRBV3-2
CDR3: CASSQDGVGIKGGYTF

V: TRBV5-4
CDR3: CASSSPDSPGETQYF

V: TRBV4-1
CDR3: CASSRGTGGGASGANVLTF

V: TRBV7-2
CDR3: CASSLAMDRADGYTF

V: TRBV12-5
CDR3: CASGLPIRGNTIYF

V: TRBV3-1/TRBV3-2
CDR3: CASSQGGGYEQYF

V: TRBV27
CDR3: CATTSGKGEQFF

V: TRBV29-1
CDR3: CSVTTARETQYF

V: TRBV7-9
CDR3: CASSLALANYGYTF

V: TRBV7-9
CDR3: CASSLWARVEGGYTF

V: TRBV7-2
CDR3: CASSLEVGGGNGYTF

V: TRBV27
CDR3: CASSLLPGEGNEQFF

V: TRBV4-3
CDR3: CASSWMGGRSTDTQYF

V: TRBV10-3
CDR3: CAISFDGYEQYF

V: TRBV3-1/TRBV3-2
CDR3: CASSQGGPEAFF

V: TRBV9
CDR3: CASSVGGAAVGNTIYF

V: TRBV3-1/TRBV3-2
CDR3: CASGGPGSEQFF

V: TRBV5-1
CDR3: CASSSTGTGGETQYF

V: TRBV4-3
CDR3: CASSQTGGREADTQYF

V: TRBV4-3
CDR3: CASSQDNDRRRSPLHF

V: TRBV9
CDR3: CASSVGLSQGGTEAFF

V: TRBV9
CDR3: CASSVAGTEDSPLHF

V: TRBV6-2/TRBV6-3
CDR3: CASSPFEGGSQPQHF

V: TRBV6-5
CDR3: CASSPTGAGYGYTF

V: TRBV5-1
CDR3: CASSMGSGGHTEAFF

V: TRBV18
CDR3: CASSPGGSNTIYF

V: TRBV7-6
CDR3: CASSSDRGWGRETQYF

V: TRBV18
CDR3: CASSQGTSGTNEQFF

V: TRBV7-8
CDR3: CASSALASGGWNEQFF

V: TRBV5-1
CDR3: CASSSSTGAPREQYF

V: TRBV30
CDR3: CAWILDTTSGNTIYF

V: TRBV4-3
CDR3: CASSQGFGYTF

V: TRBV12-3/TRBV12-4
CDR3: CASSRRDTEAFF

V: TRBV20-1
CDR3: CSASWGTDGNSPLHF

V: TRBV28
CDR3: CASSPLGTAYEQYF

V: TRBV5-6
CDR3: CASSLGGRDTYTGELFF

V: TRBV11-1
CDR3: CASRPAGGGLLTFF

V: TRBV29-1
CDR3: CSVNPTGGGYTF

V: TRBV4-3
CDR3: CASSQERHSGTVMDTQYF

V: TRBV30
CDR3: CAWSVRPGHGYTF

V: TRBV6-5
CDR3: CASSLTGLSYEQYF

V: TRBV4-1
CDR3: CASSQPGLAGLFGEQYF

V: TRBV19
CDR3: CASSGGQIGNQPQHF

V: TRBV6-2/TRBV6-3
CDR3: CASSPNTLYEQYF

V: TRBV2
CDR3: CASSVWTGLNEQYF

V: TRBV5-1
CDR3: CASSLRTGVAGNTIYF